This T cell receptor beta chain was sequenced in a study of T cell responses to AZD1222 COVID-19 vaccine. Sequenced by immunoSEQ multiplex PCR; TCRdb stores in-frame clones only, minus some. The table lists around 160,000 clones, about 93% of them singletons. The V end was cut by 8 bases, the J end by 3 bases, with 16 bases between. The CDR3 is made up of 15 amino acids. Per germline, CDR1 SGHTA and CDR2 FQGNSA. The chain has TRBV7-2 and TRBJ1-4, with no clear D. Material: peripheral blood, obtained on day 0 of AZD1222 vaccination. The origin of this receptor is an adult in good health. The CDR3 region is CASRSPGPPNEKLFF. CDR3 nucleotides: TGTGCCAGCCGCTCCCCCGGACCGCCTAATGAAAAACTGTTTTTT.